This T cell receptor (beta chain) derives from a study of cytomegalovirus exposure and HLA in healthy donors. At the level of the study: A later analysis reported the roughly 130 validation repertoires used the same platform as the approximately 650 first-cohort repertoires. Findings and limits, study-wide: It was 150 to 200 TCR beta chains that were listed as cytomegalovirus-associated. Reported performance of the classifier showed diagnosis of cytomegalovirus status with high specificity and sensitivity.

The protocol was immunoSEQ multiplex PCR, while the TCRdb copy is restricted to in-frame clones and leaves out a portion. The data hold 70,000 or so clones, with around 94% observed a single time. Comment on this clone: Its matching antigen is unknown.

The CDR3 length is 13 residues. The germline V gene has CDR1 SGHNT and CDR2 YYREEE (reference sequence). With 0 bases removed from V and 2 bases from J, the gap between germline ends came to 6 bases. The specimen was PBMCs. This chain links TRBV5-4 with TRBJ2-7; D is unresolved. This TCR came from a woman younger than 30 in good health and CMV-seropositive. In DNA form, the CDR3 reads TGTGCCAGCAGCTTGGAAGCGCCCTACGAGCAGTACTTC. It is translated as CASSLEAPYEQYF.